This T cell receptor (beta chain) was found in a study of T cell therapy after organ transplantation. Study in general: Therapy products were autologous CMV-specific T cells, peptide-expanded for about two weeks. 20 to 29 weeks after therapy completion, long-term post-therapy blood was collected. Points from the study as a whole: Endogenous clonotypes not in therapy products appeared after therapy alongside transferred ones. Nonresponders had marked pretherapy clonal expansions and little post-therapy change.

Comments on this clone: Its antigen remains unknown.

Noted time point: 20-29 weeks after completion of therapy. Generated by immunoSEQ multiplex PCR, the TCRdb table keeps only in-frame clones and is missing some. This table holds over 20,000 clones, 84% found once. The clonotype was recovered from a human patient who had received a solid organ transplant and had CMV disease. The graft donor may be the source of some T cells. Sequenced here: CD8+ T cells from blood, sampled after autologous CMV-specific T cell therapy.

CDR3 DNA: TGTGCCAGCAGTGAAGGGGGCTTTAGCAATCAGCCCCAGCATTTT. Translation: CASSEGGFSNQPQHF. The chain joins TRBV6-1 to TRBJ1-5, with a possible D match to TRBD1 (5 bases). V lost 1 base and J lost 0, with 7 bases in between. The CDR3 length is 15 residues. Germline loops: CDR1 MNHNS, CDR2 SASEGT.